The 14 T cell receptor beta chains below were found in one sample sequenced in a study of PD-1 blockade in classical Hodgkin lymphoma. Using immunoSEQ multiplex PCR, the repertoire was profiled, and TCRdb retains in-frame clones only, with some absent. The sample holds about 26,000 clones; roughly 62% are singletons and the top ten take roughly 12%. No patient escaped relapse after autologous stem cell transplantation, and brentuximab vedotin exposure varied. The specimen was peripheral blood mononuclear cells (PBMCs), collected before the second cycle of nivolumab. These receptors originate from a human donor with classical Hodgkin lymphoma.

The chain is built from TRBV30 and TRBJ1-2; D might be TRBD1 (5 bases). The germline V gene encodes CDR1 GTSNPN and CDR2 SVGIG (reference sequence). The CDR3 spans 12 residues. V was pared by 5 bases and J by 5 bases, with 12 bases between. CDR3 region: CAWAAGDYGYTF. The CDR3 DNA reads TGTGCCTGGGCGGCGGGGGATTATGGCTACACCTTC.

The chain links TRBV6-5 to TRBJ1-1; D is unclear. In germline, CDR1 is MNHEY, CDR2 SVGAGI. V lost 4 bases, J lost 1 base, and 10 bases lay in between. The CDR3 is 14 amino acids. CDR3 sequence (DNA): TGTGCCAGCAGTTTCCCGGGTGGGAACACTGAAGCTTTCTTT. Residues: CASSFPGGNTEAFF.

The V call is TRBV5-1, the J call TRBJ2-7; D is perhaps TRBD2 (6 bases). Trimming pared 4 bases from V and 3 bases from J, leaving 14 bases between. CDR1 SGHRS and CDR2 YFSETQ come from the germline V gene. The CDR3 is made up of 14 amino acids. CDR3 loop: CASSRGTPNYEQYF. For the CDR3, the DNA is TGCGCCAGCAGCCGAGGGACTCCCAACTACGAGCAGTACTTC.

CDR3 protein: CASSLEWEDTQYF. The DNA for the CDR3 is TGTGCCAGCAGCTTAGAGTGGGAAGATACGCAGTATTTT. This sequence joins TRBV11-2 and TRBJ2-3, with D hard to call. This CDR3 has 13 amino acids. Germline V lookup: CDR1 SGHAT, CDR2 FQNNGV. Deletions cut 0 bases from V and 5 bases from J, with 6 bases between.

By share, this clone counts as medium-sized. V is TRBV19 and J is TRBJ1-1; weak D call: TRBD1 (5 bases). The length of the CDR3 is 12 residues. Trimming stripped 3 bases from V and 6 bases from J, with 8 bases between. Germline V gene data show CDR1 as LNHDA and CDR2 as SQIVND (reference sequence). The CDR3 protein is CASSMWGPEAFF. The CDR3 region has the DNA TGTGCCAGTAGTATGTGGGGCCCTGAAGCTTTCTTT.

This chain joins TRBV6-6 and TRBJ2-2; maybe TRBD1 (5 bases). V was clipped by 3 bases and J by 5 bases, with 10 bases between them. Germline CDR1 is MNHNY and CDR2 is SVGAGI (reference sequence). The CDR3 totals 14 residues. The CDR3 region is CASSYDSGTGELFF. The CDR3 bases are TGTGCCAGCAGTTATGACTCAGGGACCGGGGAGCTGTTTTTT.

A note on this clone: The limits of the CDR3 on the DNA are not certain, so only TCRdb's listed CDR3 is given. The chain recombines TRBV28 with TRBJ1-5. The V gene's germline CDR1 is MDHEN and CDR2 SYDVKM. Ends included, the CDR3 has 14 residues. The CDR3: CASSSSTRSGSQHF.

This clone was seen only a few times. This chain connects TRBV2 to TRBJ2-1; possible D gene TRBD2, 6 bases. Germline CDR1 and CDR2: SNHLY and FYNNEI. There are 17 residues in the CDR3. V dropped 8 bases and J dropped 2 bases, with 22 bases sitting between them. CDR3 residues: CASCRRRGTKAYNEQFF. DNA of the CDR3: TGTGCCAGCTGCCGGCGGCGGGGAACAAAGGCCTACAATGAGCAGTTCTTC.

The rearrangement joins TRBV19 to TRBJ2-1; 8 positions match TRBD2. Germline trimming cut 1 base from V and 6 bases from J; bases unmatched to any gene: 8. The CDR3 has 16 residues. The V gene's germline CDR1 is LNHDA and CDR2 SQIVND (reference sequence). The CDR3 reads CASSIVSGTRGNEQFF. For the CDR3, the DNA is TGTGCCAGTAGTATAGTCTCCGGGACTAGGGGCAATGAGCAGTTCTTC. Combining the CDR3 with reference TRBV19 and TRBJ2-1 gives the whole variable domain DGGITQSPKYLFRKEGQNVTLSCEQNLNHDAMYWYRQDPGQGLRLIYYSQIVNDFQKGDIAEGYSVSREKKESFPLTVTSAQKNPTAFYLCASSIVSGTRGNEQFFGPGTRLTVL.

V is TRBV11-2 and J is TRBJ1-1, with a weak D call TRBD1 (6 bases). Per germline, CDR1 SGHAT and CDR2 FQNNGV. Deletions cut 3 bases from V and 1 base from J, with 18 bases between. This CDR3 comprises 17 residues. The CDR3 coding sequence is TGTGCCAGCAGCTTTAGAAGAGGGTCGACAGGGAACACTGAAGCTTTCTTT. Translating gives CASSFRRGSTGNTEAFF.

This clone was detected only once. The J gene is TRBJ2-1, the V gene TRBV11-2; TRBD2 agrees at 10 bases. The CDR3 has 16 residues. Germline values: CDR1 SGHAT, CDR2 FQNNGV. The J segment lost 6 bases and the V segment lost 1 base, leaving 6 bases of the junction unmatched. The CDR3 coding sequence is TGTGCCAGCAGCTTAGTTTCCGCTAGCGGGAGCAATGAGCAGTTCTTC. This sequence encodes CASSLVSASGSNEQFF.

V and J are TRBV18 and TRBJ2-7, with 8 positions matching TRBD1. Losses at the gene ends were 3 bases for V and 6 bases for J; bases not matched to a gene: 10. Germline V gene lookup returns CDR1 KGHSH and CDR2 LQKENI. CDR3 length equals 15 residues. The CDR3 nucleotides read TGTGCCAGCTCACCTGTTGGACAGGGAGGAGTCGAGCAGTACTTC. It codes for CASSPVGQGGVEQYF.

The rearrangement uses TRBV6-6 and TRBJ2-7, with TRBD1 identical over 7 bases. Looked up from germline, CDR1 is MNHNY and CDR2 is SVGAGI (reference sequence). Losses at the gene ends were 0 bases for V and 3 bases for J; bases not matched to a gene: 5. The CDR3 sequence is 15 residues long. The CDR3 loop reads CASSYSATGSYEQYF. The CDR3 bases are TGTGCCAGCAGTTACTCCGCGACAGGGAGCTACGAGCAGTACTTC.

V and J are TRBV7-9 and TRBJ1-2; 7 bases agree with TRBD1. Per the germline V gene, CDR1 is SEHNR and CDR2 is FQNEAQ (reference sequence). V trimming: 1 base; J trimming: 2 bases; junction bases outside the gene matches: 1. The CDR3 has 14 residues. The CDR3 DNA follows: TGTGCCAGCAGCTTAGGCAGGGGGAACTATGGCTACACCTTC. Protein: CASSLGRGNYGYTF.